The clone carrying this TCR beta chain was recorded a few times. Its cognate antigen is unknown. The sample belongs to a study of identical twins. Whole-study results and caveats: Conclusions rested on cross-sectional statistics rather than following the same donors.

TCRdb re-analysed the 5' RACE reads in MiXCR, keeping a single row per CDR3 protein. The table records roughly 260,000 distinct CDR3 sequences, around an eighth of them present only once. Trimming left V 1 base short and J 0 bases short, with 11 bases between. This CDR3 comprises 15 residues. Germline loops: CDR1 SGHRS, CDR2 YFSETQ. The sample consisted of memory (CD45RO+) T cells sorted from blood. The receptor's source is a woman between 18 and 29 years old in good health. This chain uses TRBV5-1 with TRBJ2-7; perhaps TRBD2 as D (6 bases). CDR3 sequence reads: CASSLNEDYSYEQYF. CDR3 nucleotide sequence: TGCGCCAGCAGCTTGAACGAGGACTACTCCTACGAGCAGTACTTC.